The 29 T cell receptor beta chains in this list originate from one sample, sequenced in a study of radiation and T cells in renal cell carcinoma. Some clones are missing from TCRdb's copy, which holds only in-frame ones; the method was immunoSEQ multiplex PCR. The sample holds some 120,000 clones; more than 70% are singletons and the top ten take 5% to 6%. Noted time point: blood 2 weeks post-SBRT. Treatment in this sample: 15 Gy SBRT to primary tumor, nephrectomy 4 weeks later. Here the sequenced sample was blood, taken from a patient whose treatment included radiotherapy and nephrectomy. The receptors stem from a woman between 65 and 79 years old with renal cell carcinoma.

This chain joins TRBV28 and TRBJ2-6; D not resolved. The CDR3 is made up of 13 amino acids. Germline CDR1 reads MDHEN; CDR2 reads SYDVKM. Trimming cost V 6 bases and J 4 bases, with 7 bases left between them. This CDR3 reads CASRLPGANVLTF. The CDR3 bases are TGTGCCAGCAGGCTACCGGGGGCCAACGTCCTGACTTTC.

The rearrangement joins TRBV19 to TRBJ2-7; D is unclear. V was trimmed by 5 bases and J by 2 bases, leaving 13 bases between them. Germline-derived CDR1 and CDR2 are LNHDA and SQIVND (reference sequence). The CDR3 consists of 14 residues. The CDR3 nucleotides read TGTGCCAGTAGTCCCATGGAGCCACCCTACGAGCAGTACTTC. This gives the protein CASSPMEPPYEQYF.

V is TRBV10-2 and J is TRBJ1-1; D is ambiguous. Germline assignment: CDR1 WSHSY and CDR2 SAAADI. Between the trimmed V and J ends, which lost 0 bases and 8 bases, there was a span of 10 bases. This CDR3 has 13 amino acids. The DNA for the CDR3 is TGCGCCAGCAGTGAGTCCGAGGCGGTCGAAGCTTTCTTT. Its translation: CASSESEAVEAFF.

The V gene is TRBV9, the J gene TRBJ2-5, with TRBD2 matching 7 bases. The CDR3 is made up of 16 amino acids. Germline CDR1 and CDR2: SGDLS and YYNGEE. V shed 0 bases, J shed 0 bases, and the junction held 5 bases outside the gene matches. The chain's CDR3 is CASSVAAGSHQETQYF. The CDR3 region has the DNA TGTGCCAGCAGCGTAGCAGCGGGGAGTCACCAAGAGACCCAGTACTTC.

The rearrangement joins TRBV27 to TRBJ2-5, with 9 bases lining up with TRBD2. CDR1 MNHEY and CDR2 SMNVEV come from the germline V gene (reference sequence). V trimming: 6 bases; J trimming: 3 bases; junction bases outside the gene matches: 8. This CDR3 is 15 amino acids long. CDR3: CASRRAGGPEETQYF. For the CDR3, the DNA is TGTGCCAGCAGGCGAGCGGGGGGACCCGAAGAGACCCAGTACTTC.

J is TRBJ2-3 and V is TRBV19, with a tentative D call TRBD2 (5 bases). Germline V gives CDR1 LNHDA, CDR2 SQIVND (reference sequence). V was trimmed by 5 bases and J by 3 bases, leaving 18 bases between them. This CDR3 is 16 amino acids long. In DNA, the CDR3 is TGTGCCAGTAGTGGGTACCTCGGGGTAGCTACAGATACGCAGTATTTT. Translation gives CASSGYLGVATDTQYF. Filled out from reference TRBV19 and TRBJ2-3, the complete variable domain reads DGGITQSPKYLFRKEGQNVTLSCEQNLNHDAMYWYRQDPGQGLRLIYYSQIVNDFQKGDIAEGYSVSREKKESFPLTVTSAQKNPTAFYLCASSGYLGVATDTQYFGPGTRLTVL.

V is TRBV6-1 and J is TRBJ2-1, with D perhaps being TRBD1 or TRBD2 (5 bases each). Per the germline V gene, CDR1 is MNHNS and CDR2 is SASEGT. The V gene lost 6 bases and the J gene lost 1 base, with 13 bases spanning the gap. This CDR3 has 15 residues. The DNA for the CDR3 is TGTGCCAGCAGGGGGGTCTTCAGGTCCTACAATGAGCAGTTCTTC. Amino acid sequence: CASRGVFRSYNEQFF.

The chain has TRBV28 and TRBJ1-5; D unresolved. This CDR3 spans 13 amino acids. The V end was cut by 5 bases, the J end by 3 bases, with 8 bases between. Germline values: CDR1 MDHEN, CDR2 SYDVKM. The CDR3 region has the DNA TGTGCCAGCAGTCAAACCGCCAATCAGCCCCAGCATTTT. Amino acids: CASSQTANQPQHF.

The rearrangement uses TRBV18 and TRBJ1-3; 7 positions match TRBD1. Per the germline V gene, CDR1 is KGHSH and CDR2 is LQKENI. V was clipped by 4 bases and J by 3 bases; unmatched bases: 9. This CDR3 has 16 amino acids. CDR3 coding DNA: TGTGCCAGCTCACTCCAGACAGGGAACTATGGAAACACCATATATTTT. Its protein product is CASSLQTGNYGNTIYF.

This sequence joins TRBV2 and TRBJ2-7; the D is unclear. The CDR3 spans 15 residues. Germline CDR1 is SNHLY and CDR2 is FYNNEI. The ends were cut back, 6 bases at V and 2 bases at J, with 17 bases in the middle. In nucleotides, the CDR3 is TGTGCCAGCAGCTACGATCGGACGGTTACCTACGAGCAGTACTTC. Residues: CASSYDRTVTYEQYF.

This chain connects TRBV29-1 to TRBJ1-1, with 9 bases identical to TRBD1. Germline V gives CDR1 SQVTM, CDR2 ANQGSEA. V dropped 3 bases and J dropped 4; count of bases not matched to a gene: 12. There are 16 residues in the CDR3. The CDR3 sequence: CSVESGQGKVSTEAFF. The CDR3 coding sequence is TGCAGCGTTGAGTCGGGACAGGGAAAGGTTAGCACTGAAGCTTTCTTT.

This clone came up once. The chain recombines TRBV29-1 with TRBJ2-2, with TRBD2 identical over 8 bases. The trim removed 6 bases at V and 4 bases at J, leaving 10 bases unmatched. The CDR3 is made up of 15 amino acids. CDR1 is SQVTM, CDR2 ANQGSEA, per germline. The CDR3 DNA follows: TGCAGCGTGGGGGGACTAGGAGTCATCACCGGGGAGCTGTTTTTT. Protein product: CSVGGLGVITGELFF.

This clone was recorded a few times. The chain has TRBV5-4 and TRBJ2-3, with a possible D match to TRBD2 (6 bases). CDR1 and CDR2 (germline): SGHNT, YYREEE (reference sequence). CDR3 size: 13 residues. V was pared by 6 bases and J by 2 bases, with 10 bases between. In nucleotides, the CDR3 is TGTGCCAGCACCGCGGGGCCCACAGATACGCAGTATTTT. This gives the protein CASTAGPTDTQYF.

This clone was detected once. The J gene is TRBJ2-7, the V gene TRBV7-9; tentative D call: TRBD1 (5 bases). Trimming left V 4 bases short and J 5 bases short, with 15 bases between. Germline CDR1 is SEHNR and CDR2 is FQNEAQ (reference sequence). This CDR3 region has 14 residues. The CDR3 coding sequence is TGTGCCAGCAGCTCAGGCGACAGAGAGCACGAGCAGTACTTC. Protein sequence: CASSSGDREHEQYF.

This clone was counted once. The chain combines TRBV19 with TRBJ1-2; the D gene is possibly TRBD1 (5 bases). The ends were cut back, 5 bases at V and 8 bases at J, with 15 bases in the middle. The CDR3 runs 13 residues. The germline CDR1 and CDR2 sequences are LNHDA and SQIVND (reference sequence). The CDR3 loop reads CASSSRYQGGYTF. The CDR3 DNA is TGTGCCAGTAGTTCCCGCTACCAGGGAGGCTACACCTTC.

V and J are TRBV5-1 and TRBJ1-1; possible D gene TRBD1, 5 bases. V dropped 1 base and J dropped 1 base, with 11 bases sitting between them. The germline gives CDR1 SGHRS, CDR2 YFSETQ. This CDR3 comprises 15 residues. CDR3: CASSLNGQANTEAFF. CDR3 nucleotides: TGCGCCAGCAGCTTGAATGGACAAGCGAACACTGAAGCTTTCTTT.

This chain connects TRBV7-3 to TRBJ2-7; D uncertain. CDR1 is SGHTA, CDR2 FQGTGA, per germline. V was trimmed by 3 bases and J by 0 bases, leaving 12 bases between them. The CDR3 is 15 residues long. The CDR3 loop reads CASSFSALSSYEQYF. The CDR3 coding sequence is TGTGCCAGCAGCTTCTCGGCCCTTAGCTCCTACGAGCAGTACTTC.

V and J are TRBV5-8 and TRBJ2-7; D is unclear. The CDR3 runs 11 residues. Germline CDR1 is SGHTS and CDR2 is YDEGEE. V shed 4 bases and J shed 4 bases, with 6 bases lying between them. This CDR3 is CASSQGYEQYF. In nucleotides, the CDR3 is TGTGCCAGCAGCCAAGGATACGAGCAGTACTTC.

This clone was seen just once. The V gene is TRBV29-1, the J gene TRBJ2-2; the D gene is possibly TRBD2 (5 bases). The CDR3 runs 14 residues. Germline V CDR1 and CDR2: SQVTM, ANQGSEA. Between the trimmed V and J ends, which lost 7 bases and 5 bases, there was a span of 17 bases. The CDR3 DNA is TGCAGCGCGGACCCGGGTCGGGGAACCGGGGAGCTGTTTTTT. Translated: CSADPGRGTGELFF.

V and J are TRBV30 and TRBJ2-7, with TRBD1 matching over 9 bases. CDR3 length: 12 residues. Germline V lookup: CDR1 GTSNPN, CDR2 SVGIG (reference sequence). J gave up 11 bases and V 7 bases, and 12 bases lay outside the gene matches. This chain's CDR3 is CAFNRGRQMEYF. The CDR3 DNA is TGTGCCTTCAACAGGGGGCGCCAGATGGAGTACTTC.

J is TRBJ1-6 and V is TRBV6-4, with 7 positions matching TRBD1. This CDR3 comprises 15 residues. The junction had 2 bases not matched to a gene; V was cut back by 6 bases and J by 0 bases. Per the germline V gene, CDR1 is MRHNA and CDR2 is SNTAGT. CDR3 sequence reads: CASSGQASYNSPLHF. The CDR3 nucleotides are TGTGCCAGCAGCGGACAGGCCTCCTATAATTCACCCCTCCACTTT.

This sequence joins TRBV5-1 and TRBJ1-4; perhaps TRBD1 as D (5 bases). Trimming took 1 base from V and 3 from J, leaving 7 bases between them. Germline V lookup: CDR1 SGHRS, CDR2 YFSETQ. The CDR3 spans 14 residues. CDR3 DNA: TGCGCCAGCAGCTTGACAGGAGCTAATGAAAAACTGTTTTTT. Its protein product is CASSLTGANEKLFF.

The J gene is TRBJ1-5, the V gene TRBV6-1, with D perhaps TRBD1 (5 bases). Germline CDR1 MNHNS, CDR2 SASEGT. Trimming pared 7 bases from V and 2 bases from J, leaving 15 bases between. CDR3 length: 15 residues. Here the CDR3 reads CASKQGGGGNQPQHF. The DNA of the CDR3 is TGTGCCAGCAAGCAGGGCGGTGGAGGCAATCAGCCCCAGCATTTT.

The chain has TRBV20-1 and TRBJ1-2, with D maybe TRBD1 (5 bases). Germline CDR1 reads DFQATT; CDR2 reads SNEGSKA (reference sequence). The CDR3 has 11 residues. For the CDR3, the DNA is TGCAGCGCTGACAGCAACTATGGCTACACCTTC. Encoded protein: CSADSNYGYTF.

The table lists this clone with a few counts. CDR3 DNA sequence: TGTGCCAGTAGTATTGCAGGGGGCACTGAAGCTTTCTTT. This translates into CASSIAGGTEAFF. This chain uses TRBV19 with TRBJ1-1, with 7 bases lining up with TRBD1. Germline V gene data show CDR1 as LNHDA and CDR2 as SQIVND (reference sequence). The CDR3 contains 13 residues. With 3 bases clipped from V and 4 bases from J, the junction kept 2 bases outside the gene matches.

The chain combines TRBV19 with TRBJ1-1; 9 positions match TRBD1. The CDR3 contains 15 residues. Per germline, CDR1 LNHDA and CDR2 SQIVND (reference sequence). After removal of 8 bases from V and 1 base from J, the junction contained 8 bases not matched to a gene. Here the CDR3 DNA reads TGTGCCAGTCGAACACAGGGGGCGAAGAACACTGAAGCTTTCTTT. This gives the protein CASRTQGAKNTEAFF.

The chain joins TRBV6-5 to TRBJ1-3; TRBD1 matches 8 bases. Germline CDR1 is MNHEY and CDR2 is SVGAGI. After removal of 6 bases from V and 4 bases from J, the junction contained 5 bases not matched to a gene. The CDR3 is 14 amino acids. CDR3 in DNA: TGTGCCAGCAGCCCGTACAGGGGGGGAAACACCATATATTTT. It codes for CASSPYRGGNTIYF.

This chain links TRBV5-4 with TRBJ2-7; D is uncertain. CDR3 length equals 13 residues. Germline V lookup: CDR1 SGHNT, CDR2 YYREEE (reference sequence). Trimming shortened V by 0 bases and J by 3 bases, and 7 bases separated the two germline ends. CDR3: CASSLGLDYEQYF. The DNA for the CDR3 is TGTGCCAGCAGCTTGGGTCTAGACTACGAGCAGTACTTC.

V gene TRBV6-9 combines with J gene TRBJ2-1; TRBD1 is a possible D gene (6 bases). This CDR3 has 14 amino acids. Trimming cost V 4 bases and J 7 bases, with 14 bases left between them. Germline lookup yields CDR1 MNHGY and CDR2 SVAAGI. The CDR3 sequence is CASSSFGQLNEQFF. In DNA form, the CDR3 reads TGTGCCAGCAGTTCTTTCGGACAGCTGAATGAGCAGTTCTTC.